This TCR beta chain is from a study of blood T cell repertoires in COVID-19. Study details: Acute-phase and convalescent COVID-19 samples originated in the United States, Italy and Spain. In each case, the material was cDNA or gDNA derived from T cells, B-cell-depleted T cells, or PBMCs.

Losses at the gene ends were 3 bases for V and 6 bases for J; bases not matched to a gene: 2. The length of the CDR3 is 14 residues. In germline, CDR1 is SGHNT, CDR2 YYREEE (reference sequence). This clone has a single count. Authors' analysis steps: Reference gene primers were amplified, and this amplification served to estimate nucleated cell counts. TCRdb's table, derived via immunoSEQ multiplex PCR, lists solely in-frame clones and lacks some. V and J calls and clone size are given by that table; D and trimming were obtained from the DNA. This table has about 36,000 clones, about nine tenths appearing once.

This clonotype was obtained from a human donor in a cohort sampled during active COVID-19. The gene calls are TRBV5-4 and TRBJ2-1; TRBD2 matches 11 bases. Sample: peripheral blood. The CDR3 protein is CASSSGLAGNEQFF. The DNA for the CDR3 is TGTGCCAGCAGCTCAGGACTAGCGGGCAATGAGCAGTTCTTC.